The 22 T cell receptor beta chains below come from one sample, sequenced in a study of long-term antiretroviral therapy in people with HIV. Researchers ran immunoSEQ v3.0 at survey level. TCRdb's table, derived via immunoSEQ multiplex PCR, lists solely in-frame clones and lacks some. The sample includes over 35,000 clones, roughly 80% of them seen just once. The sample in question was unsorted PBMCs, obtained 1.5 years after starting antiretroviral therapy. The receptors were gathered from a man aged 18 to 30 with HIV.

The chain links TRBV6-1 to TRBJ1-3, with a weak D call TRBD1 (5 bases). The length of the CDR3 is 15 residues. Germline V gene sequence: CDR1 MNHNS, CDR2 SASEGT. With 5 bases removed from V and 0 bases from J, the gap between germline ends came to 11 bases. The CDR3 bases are TGTGCCAGCAGTAAAAGACAGTCCTCTGGAAACACCATATATTTT. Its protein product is CASSKRQSSGNTIYF.

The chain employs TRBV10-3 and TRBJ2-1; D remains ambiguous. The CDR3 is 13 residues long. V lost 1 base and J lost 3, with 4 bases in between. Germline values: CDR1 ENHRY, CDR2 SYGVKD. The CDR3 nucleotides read TGTGCCATCAGTGAGTGGGGCTACAATGAGCAGTTCTTC. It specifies CAISEWGYNEQFF.

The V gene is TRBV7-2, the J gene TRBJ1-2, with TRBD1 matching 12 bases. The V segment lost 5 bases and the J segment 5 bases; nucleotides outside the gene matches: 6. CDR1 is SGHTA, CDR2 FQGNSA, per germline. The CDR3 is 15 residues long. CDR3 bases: TGTGCCAGCAGCCGTCCGGGACAGGGGGCGTATGGCTACACCTTC. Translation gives CASSRPGQGAYGYTF.

CDR3 in amino acids: CASSVSSGEKLFF. The CDR3 DNA is TGTGCCAGCAGCGTCTCGAGTGGTGAAAAACTGTTTTTT. The genes are TRBV9 and TRBJ1-4; D call uncertain. The germline gives CDR1 SGDLS, CDR2 YYNGEE. The V end lost 2 bases, the J end lost 7 bases, and 9 bases lay between the germline ends. The CDR3 runs 13 residues. The whole variable domain, filled in from reference TRBV9 and TRBJ1-4, reads DSGVTQTPKHLITATGQRVTLRCSPRSGDLSVYWYQQSLDQGLQFLIQYYNGEERAKGNILERFSAQQFPDLHSELNLSSLELGDSALYFCASSVSSGEKLFFGSGTQLSVL.

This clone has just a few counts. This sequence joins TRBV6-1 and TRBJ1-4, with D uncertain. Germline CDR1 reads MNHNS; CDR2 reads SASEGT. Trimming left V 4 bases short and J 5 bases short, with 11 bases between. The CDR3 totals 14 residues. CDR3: CASSGSHGNEKLFF. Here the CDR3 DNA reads TGTGCCAGCAGTGGAAGTCATGGGAATGAAAAACTGTTTTTT.

CDR3 residues: CASSISGHDYGYTF. The CDR3 DNA follows: TGTGCCAGCTCGATATCGGGACATGACTATGGCTACACCTTC. This chain uses TRBV2 with TRBJ1-2, with D perhaps TRBD1 (6 bases). V lost 8 bases and J lost 3, with 16 bases in between. Germline CDR1 SNHLY, CDR2 FYNNEI. CDR3 length equals 14 residues. The whole variable domain, remainder taken from reference TRBV2 and TRBJ1-2, is EPEVTQTPSHQVTQMGQEVILRCVPISNHLYFYWYRQILGQKVEFLVSFYNNEISEKSEIFDDQFSVERPDGSNFTLKIRSTKLEDSAMYFCASSISGHDYGYTFGSGTRLTVV.

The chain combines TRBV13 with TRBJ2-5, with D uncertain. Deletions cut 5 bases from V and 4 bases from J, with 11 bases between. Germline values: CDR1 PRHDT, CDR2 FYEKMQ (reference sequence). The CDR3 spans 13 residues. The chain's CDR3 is CASSQFWGETQYF. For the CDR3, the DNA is TGTGCCAGCAGCCAGTTTTGGGGAGAGACCCAGTACTTC.

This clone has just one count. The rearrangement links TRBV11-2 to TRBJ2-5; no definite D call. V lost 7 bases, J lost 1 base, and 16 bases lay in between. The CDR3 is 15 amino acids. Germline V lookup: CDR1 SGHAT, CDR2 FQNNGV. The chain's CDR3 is CASTPSSAAQETQYF. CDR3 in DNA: TGTGCCAGCACCCCCTCTTCGGCAGCCCAAGAGACCCAGTACTTC.

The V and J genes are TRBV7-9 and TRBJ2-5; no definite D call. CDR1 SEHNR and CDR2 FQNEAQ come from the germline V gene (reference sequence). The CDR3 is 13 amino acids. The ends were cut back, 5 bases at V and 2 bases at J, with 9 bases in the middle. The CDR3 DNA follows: TGTGCCAGCAGCCCAGGTATTCAAGAGACCCAGTACTTC. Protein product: CASSPGIQETQYF.

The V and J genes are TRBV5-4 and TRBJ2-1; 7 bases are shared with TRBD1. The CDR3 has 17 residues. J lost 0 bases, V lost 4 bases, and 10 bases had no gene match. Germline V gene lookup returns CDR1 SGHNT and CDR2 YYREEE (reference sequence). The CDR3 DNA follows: TGTGCCAGCAGCCTGCCGGGGACAGCAGTCTCCTACAATGAGCAGTTCTTC. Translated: CASSLPGTAVSYNEQFF.

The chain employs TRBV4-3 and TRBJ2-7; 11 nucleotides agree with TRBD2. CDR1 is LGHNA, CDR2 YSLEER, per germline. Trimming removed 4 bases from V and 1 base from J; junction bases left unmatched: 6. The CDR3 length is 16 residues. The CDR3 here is CASSPGLAGTSYEQYF. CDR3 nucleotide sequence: TGCGCCAGCAGCCCAGGACTAGCGGGCACTTCCTACGAGCAGTACTTC.

The CDR3 region has the DNA TGTGCCAGCAGCGTAGAAGGGACAGGGGGAAACATTCAGTACTTC. This codes for CASSVEGTGGNIQYF. The chain is built from TRBV9 and TRBJ2-4; 11 nucleotides agree with TRBD1. Germline values: CDR1 SGDLS, CDR2 YYNGEE. The CDR3 is made up of 15 amino acids. V trimming: 0 bases; J trimming: 6 bases; junction bases outside the gene matches: 2.

The CDR3 region is CASKTAERNEQFF. In DNA, the CDR3 is TGTGCCAGCAAAACCGCTGAGCGGAATGAGCAGTTCTTC. The chain has TRBV11-1 and TRBJ2-1; D perhaps matches TRBD2 (5 bases). V lost 7 bases to trimming and J lost 7 bases, with 14 bases between them. This CDR3 is built from 13 residues. Germline CDR1 reads SGHAT; CDR2 reads FQDESV (reference sequence). Together with reference TRBV11-1 and TRBJ2-1, the CDR3 gives the full variable domain: EAEVAQSPRYKITEKSQAVAFWCDPISGHATLYWYRQILGQGPELLVQFQDESVVDDSQLPKDRFSAERLKGVDSTLKIQPAELGDSAMYLCASKTAERNEQFFGPGTRLTVL.

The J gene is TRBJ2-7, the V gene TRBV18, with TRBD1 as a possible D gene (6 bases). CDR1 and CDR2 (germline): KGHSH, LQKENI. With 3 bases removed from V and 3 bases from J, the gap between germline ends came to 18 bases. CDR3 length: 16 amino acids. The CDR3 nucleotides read TGTGCCAGCTCACCCACCTGGGCAGGGGCAGGCTACGAGCAGTACTTC. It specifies CASSPTWAGAGYEQYF.

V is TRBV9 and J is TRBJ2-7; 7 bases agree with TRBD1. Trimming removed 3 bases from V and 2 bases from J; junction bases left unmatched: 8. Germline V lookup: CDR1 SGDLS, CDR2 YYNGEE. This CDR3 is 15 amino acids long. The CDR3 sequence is CASSAELDRPYEQYF. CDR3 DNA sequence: TGTGCCAGCAGCGCCGAATTGGACAGGCCCTACGAGCAGTACTTC.

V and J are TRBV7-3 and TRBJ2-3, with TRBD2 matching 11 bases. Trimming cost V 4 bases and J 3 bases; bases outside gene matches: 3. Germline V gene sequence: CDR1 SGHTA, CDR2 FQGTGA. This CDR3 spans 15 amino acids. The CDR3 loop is CASSSRTSGTDTQYF. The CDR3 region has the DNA TGTGCCAGCAGCTCTAGGACTAGCGGGACAGATACGCAGTATTTT.

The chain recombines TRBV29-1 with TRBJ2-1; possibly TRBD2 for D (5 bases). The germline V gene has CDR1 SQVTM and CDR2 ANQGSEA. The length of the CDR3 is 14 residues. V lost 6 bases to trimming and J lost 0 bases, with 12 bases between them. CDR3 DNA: TGCAGCGTAGAGAGCGGAAGCTCCTACAATGAGCAGTTCTTC. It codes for CSVESGSSYNEQFF.

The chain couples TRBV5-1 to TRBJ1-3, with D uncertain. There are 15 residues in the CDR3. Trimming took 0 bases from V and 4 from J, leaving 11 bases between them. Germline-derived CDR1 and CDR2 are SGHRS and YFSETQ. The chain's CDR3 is CASSLAGEVGNTIYF. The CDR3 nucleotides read TGCGCCAGCAGCTTGGCCGGTGAGGTCGGAAACACCATATATTTT.

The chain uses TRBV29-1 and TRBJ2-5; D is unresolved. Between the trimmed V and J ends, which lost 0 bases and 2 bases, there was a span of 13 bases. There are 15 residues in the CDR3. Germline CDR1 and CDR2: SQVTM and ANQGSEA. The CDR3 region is CSVEETVGRQETQYF. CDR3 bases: TGCAGCGTTGAAGAAACCGTTGGGCGTCAAGAGACCCAGTACTTC.

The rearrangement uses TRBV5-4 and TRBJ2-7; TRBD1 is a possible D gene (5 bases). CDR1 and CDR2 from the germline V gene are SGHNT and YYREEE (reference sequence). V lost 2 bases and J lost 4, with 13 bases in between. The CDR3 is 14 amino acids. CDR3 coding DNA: TGTGCCAGCAGCTTTCGAGACAGCCCGTACGAGCAGTACTTC. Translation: CASSFRDSPYEQYF.

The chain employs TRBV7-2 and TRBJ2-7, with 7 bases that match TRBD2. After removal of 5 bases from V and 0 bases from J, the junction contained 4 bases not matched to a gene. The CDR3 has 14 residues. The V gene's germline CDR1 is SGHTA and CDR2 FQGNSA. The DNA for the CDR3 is TGTGCCAGCAGCCCTCGGGACTACTCCTACGAGCAGTACTTC. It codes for CASSPRDYSYEQYF.

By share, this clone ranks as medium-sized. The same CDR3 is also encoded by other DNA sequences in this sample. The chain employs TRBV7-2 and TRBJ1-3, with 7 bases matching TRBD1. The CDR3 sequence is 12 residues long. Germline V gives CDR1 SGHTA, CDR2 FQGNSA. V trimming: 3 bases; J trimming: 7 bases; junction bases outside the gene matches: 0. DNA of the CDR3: TGTGCCAGCAGCTTGACAGGGAACACCATATATTTT. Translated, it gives CASSLTGNTIYF.